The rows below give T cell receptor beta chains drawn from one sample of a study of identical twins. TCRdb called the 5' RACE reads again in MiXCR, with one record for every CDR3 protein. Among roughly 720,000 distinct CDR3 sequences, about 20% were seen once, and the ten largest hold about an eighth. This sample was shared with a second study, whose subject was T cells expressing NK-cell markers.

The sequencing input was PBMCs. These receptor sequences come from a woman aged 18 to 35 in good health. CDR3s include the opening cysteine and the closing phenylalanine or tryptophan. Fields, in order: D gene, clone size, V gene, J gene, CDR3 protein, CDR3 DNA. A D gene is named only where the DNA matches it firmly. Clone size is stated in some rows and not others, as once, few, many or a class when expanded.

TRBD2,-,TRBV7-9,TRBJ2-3,CASSIAGGPLYF,TGTGCCAGCAGCATAGCGGGGGGGCCACTGTATTTT
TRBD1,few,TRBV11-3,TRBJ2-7,CASSSTGLVSEQYF,TGTGCCAGCAGCTCGACAGGGCTAGTCTCCGAGCAGTACTTC
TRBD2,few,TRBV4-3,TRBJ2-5,CASSQDETVGGETQYF,TGCGCCAGCAGCCAAGATGAGACTGTCGGGGGGGAGACCCAGTACTTC
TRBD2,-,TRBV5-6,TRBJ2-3,CASSLVTSDTQYF,TGTGCCAGCAGCTTGGTGACTAGCGATACGCAGTATTTT
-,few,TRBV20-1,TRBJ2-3,CSAVGHTDTQYF,TGCAGTGCGGTGGGGCACACAGATACGCAGTATTTT
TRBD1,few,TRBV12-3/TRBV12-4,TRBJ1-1,CASRGTGGFEAFF,TGTGCCAGCAGGGGGACAGGGGGCTTTGAAGCTTTCTTT
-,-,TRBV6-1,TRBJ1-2,CASRARGVGDYGYTF,TGTGCCAGCAGGGCGAGGGGGGTCGGAGACTATGGCTACACCTTC
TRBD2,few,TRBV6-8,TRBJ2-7,CASSPGLAGGSSYEQYF,TGTGCCAGCAGCCCGGGACTAGCGGGAGGGAGCTCCTACGAGCAGTACTTC
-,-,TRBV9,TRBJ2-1,CASSFHFPYNEQFF,TGTGCCAGCAGCTTCCACTTCCCCTACAATGAGCAGTTCTTC
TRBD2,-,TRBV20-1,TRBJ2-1,CSALPGGPKGEQFF,TGCAGTGCTCTCCCGGGAGGGCCAAAGGGTGAGCAGTTCTTC
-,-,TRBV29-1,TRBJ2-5,CSVGYQETQYF,TGCAGCGTTGGATACCAAGAGACCCAGTACTTC
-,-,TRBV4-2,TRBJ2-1,CAISPGLIRGDEQFF,TGTGCCATCAGCCCCGGGCTTATTCGCGGCGATGAGCAGTTCTTC
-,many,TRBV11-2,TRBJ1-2,CASSSAGGYGYTF,TGTGCCAGCAGCTCTGCTGGCGGCTATGGCTACACCTTC
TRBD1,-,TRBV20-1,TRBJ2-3,CSAGSGTGLYGTQYF,TGCAGTGCTGGGTCCGGGACAGGGTTATATGGTACGCAGTATTTT
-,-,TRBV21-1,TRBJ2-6,CASTEDRGSSGANVLTF,TGTGCCAGCACCGAGGACAGAGGTTCCTCTGGGGCCAACGTCCTGACTTTC
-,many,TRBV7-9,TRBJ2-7,CASSLGRGGSDYEQYF,TGTGCCAGCAGCTTAGGGAGGGGTGGGTCAGACTACGAGCAGTACTTC
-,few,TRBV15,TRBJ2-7,CATSRDRDYEQYF,TGTGCCACCAGCAGAGATCGGGACTACGAGCAGTACTTC
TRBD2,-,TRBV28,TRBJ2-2,CASSLWRLAGGPGELFF,TGTGCCAGCAGTTTATGGAGGCTAGCGGGAGGCCCGGGGGAGCTGTTTTTT
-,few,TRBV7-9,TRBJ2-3,CASSLTPSRTDTQYF,TGTGCCAGCAGCTTAACGCCTAGCCGTACAGATACGCAGTATTTT
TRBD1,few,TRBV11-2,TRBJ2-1,CASRGQVDHSVNEQFF,TGTGCCAGCAGGGGACAGGTCGACCATTCCGTCAATGAGCAGTTCTTC
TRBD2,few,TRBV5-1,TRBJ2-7,CASSLTSGMNEQYF,TGCGCCAGCAGCTTGACTAGCGGGATGAACGAGCAGTACTTC
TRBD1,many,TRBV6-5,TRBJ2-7,CASSYSTGAYEQYF,TGTGCCAGCAGTTACTCGACAGGGGCCTACGAGCAGTACTTC
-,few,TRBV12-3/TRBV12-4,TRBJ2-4,CASRSQGTLAKNIQYF,TGTGCCAGCAGATCACAGGGTACTCTAGCCAAAAACATTCAGTACTTC
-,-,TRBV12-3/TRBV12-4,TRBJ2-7,CASSPFRGSYEQYF,TGTGCCAGCAGCCCTTTCCGGGGATCCTACGAGCAGTACTTC
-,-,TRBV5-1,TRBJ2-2,CASSWERGRIAGELFF,TGCGCCAGCAGCTGGGAAAGGGGCAGGATTGCCGGGGAGCTGTTTTTT
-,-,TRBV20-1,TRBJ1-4,CSARDVKGDNEKLFF,TGCAGTGCTAGAGATGTTAAGGGAGATAATGAAAAACTGTTTTTT
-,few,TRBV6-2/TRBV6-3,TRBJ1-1,CASSHVVEAFF,TGTGCCAGCAGCCACGTCGTTGAAGCTTTCTTT
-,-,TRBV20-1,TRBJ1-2,CSANRDYYGYTF,TGCAGTGCTAACAGGGATTACTATGGCTACACCTTC
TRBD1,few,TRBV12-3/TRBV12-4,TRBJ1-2,CASSRTGVLYYGYTF,TGTGCCAGCAGTAGAACAGGGGTTCTTTACTATGGCTACACCTTC
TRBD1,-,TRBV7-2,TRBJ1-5,CASSLSDRGRGNQPQHF,TGTGCCAGCAGCTTATCCGACAGGGGACGGGGCAATCAGCCCCAGCATTTT
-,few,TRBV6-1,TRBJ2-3,CASSRTVTDTQYF,TGTGCCAGCAGCCGGACTGTCACAGATACGCAGTATTTT
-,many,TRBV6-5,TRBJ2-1,CASSYSRSNEQFF,TGTGCCAGCAGTTACTCTAGGAGCAATGAGCAGTTCTTC
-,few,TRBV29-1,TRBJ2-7,CSARDGKAYEQYF,TGCAGCGCCCGGGACGGGAAAGCCTACGAGCAGTACTTC
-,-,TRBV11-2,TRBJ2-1,CASSLIKGKHNEQFF,TGTGCCAGCAGCTTAATCAAGGGGAAACACAATGAGCAGTTCTTC
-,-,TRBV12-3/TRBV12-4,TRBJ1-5,CASSFREGALIEGNQPQHF,TGTGCCAGCAGTTTTAGGGAAGGGGCCCTGATAGAAGGCAATCAGCCCCAGCATTTT
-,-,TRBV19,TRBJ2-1,CASSALGNDNEQFF,TGTGCCAGTAGTGCATTAGGCAACGACAATGAGCAGTTCTTC
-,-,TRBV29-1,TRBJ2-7,CSVGYGGEQYF,TGCAGCGTTGGGTACGGGGGCGAGCAGTACTTC